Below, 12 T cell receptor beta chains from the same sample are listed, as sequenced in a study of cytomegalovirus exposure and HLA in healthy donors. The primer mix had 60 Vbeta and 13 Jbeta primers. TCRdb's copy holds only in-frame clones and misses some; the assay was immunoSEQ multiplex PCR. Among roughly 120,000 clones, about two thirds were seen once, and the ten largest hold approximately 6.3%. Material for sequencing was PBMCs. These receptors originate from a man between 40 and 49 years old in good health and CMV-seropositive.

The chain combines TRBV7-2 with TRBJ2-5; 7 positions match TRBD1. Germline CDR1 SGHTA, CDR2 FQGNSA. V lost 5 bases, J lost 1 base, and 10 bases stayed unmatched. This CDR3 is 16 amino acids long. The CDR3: CASSREGTDFQETQYF. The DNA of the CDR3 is TGTGCCAGCAGCCGAGAGGGGACAGATTTCCAAGAGACCCAGTACTTC.

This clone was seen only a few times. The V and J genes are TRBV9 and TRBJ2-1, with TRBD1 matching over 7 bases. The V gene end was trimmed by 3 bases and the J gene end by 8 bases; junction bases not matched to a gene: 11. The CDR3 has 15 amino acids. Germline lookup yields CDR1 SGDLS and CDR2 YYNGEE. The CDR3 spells CASSATTGAFDEQFF. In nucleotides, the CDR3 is TGTGCCAGCAGCGCCACCACAGGGGCGTTTGATGAGCAGTTCTTC.

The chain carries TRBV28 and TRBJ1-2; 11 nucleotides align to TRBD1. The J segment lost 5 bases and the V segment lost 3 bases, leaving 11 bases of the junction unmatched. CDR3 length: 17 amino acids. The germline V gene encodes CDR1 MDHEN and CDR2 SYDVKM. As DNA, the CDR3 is TGTGCCAGCAGTTTGGGGACAGGGGGAAAGACGGGGTATGGCTACACCTTC. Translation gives CASSLGTGGKTGYGYTF.

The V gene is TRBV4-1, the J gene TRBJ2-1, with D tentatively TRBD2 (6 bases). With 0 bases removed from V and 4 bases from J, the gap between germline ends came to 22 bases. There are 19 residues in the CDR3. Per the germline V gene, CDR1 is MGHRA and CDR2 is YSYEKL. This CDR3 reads CASSQDWASARSGYNEQFF. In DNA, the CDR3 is TGCGCCAGCAGCCAAGATTGGGCTAGCGCTAGATCGGGGTACAATGAGCAGTTCTTC.

The CDR3 reads CASTMTATNTGELFF. The CDR3 DNA reads TGTGCCAGCACCATGACAGCGACGAACACCGGGGAGCTGTTTTTT. V gene TRBV7-9 combines with J gene TRBJ2-2; tentatively, D is TRBD1 (5 bases). V was pared by 7 bases and J by 0 bases, with 12 bases between. The CDR3 is 15 residues long. Per germline, CDR1 SEHNR and CDR2 FQNEAQ (reference sequence).

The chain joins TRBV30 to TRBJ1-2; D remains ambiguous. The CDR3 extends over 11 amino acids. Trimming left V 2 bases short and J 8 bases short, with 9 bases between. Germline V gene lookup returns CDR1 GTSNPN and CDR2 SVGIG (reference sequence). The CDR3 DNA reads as TGTGCCTGGAGTAGACTAGTCGGCTACACCTTC. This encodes CAWSRLVGYTF.

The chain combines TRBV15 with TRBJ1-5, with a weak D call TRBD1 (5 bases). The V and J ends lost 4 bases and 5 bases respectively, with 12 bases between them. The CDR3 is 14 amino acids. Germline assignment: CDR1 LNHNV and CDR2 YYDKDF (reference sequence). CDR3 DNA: TGTGCCACCAGCAATGTGGGGGGACATCAGCCCCAGCATTTT. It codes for CATSNVGGHQPQHF. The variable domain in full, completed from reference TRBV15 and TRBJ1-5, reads DAMVIQNPRYQVTQFGKPVTLSCSQTLNHNVMYWYQQKSSQAPKLLFHYYDKDFNNEADTPDNFQSRRPNTSFCFLDIRSPGLGDTAMYLCATSNVGGHQPQHFGDGTRLSIL.

CDR3 amino acids: CASSPTGGFTDTQYF. The CDR3 DNA follows: TGTGCCAGCAGCCCGACAGGGGGCTTCACAGATACGCAGTATTTT. This chain uses TRBV6-5 with TRBJ2-3; 10 bases map to TRBD1. The germline V gene encodes CDR1 MNHEY and CDR2 SVGAGI. This CDR3 contains 15 residues. Trimming at V came to 6 bases and at J to 2 bases, leaving 5 bases not matched to a gene.

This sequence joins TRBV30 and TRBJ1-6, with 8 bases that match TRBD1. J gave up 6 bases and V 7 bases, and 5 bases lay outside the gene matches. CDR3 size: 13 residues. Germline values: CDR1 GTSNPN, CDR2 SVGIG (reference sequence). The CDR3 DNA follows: TGTGCCTTTCAACAGGGGGGTAATTCACCCCTCCACTTT. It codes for CAFQQGGNSPLHF.

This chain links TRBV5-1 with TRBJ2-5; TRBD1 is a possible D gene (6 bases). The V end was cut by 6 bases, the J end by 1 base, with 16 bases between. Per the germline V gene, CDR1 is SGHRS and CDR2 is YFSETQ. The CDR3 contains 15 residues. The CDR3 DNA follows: TGCGCCAGCACCGACTTACAGGGATTCCAAGAGACCCAGTACTTC. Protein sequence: CASTDLQGFQETQYF. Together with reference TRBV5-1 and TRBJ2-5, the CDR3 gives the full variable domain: KAGVTQTPRYLIKTRGQQVTLSCSPISGHRSVSWYQQTPGQGLQFLFEYFSETQRNKGNFPGRFSGRQFSNSRSEMNVSTLELGDSALYLCASTDLQGFQETQYFGPGTRLLVL.

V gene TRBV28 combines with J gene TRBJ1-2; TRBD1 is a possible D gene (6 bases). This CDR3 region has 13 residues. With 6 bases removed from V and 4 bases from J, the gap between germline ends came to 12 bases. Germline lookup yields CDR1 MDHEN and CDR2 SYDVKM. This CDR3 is CASSQGKGYGYTF. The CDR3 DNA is TGTGCCAGCAGCCAGGGGAAGGGCTATGGCTACACCTTC.

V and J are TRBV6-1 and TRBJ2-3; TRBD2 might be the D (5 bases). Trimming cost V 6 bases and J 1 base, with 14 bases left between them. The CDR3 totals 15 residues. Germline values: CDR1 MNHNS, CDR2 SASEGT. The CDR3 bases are TGTGCCAGCAGCGGCCGGGATGGGGGCACAGATACGCAGTATTTT. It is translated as CASSGRDGGTDTQYF.